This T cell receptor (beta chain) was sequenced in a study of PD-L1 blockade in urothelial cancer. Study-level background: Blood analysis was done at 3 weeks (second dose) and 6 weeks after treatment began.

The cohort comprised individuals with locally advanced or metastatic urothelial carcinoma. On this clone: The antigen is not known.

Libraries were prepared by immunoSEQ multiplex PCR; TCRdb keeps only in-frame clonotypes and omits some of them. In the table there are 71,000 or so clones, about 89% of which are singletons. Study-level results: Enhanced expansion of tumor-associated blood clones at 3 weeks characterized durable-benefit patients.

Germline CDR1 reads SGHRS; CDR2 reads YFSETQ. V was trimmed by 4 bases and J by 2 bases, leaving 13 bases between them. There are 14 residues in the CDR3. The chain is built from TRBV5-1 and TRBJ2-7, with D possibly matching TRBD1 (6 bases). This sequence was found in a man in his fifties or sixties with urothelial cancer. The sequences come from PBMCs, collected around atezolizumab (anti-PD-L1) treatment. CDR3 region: CASSLTGGTYEQYF. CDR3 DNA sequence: TGCGCCAGCAGCCTAACTGGGGGCACCTACGAGCAGTACTTC.